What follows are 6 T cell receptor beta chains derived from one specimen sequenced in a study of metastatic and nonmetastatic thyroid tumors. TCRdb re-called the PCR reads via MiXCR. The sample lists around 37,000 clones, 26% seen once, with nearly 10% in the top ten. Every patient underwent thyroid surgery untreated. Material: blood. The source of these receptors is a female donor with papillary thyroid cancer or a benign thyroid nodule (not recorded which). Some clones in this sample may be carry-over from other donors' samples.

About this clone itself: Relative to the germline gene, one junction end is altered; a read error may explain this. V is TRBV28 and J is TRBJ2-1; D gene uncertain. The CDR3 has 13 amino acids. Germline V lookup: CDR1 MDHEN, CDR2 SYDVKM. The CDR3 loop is CAISSPGDNEQFF. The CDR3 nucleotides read TGTGCCATCAGTTCCCCTGGGGACAATGAGCAGTTCTTC.

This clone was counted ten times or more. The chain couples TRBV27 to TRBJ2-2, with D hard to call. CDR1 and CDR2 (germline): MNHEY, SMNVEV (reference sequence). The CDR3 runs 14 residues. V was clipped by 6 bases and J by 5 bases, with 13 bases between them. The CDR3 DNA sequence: TGTGCCAGCAGCCCTTACACCCGGACCGGGGAGCTGTTTTTT. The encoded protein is CASSPYTRTGELFF.

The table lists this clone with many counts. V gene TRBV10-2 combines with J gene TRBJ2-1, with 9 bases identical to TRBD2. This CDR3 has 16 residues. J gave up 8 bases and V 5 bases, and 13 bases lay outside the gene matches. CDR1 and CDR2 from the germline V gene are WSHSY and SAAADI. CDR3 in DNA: TGCGCCAGCAGTAGCGGGGGGCCGACCCTGAGGGATGAGCAGTTCTTC. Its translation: CASSSGGPTLRDEQFF.

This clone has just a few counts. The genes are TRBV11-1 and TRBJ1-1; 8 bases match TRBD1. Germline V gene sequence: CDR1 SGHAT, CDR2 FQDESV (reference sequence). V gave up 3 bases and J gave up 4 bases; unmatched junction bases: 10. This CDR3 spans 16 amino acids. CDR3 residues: CASSFGQGAGCTEAFF. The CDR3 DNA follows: TGTGCCAGCAGCTTCGGACAGGGCGCCGGTTGCACTGAAGCTTTCTTT.

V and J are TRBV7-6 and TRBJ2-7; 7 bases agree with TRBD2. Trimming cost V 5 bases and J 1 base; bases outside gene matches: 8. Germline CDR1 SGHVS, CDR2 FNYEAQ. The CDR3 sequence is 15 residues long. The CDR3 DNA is TGTGCCAGCAGCCCCGGTGGGGGGGGGTCCTACGAGCAGTACTTC. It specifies CASSPGGGGSYEQYF.

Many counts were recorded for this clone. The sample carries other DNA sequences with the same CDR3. CDR3 nucleotide sequence: TGTGCCAGCAGCTTAGTAGGTGGCGGGGGGCTCCCCGTTCAAGAGACCCAGTACTTC. Translating gives CASSLVGGGGLPVQETQYF. The J gene is TRBJ2-5, the V gene TRBV11-2, with 8 bases that match TRBD2. After removal of 1 base from V and 2 bases from J, the junction contained 15 bases not matched to a gene. The CDR3 extends over 19 amino acids. The germline CDR1 and CDR2 sequences are SGHAT and FQNNGV.